The clone carrying this TCR beta chain has just a few counts. Unique molecular identifiers were present on the cDNA, which also gained a universal primer site by template switching. Via MiXCR, TCRdb re-called the 5' RACE reads, giving one row per CDR3 protein. The data hold just under 550,000 distinct CDR3 sequences, with roughly 15% observed a single time. This sample was taken from a study of identical twins. These data also formed part of another study, on yellow fever vaccine responses in identical twins.

The receptor comes from a woman aged 18-29 years in good health. The sequencing sample was made of CD4+ T cells sorted from blood.

CDR3 bases: TGTGCCAGCAGCCCCAGGGACAATCAGCCCCAGCATTTT. It yields the protein CASSPRDNQPQHF. J is TRBJ1-5 and V is TRBV3-1, with D possibly TRBD1 on 5 matching bases. Per germline, CDR1 LGHDT and CDR2 YNNKEL (reference sequence). The CDR3 length is 13 residues. Trimming took off 4 bases at V and 3 bases at J, with 7 bases between the two ends.